These 8 T cell receptor beta chains share one sample of origin, sequenced in a study of CD8 T cells in ankylosing spondylitis. MiXCR was run by TCRdb on the 5' RACE reads, yielding one entry per CDR3 protein. The sample lists some 30,000 distinct CDR3 sequences; more than 13% were seen once. The sample was blood. The receptors derive from a male donor with ankylosing spondylitis or in good health (not recorded which).

The chain recombines TRBV20-1 with TRBJ2-1; the match to TRBD2 covers 11 bases. Unmatched junction bases numbered 7, after V lost 6 bases and J lost 3 bases. This CDR3 spans 15 amino acids. Germline lookup yields CDR1 DFQATT and CDR2 SNEGSKA (reference sequence). CDR3 bases: TGCAGTGCCACCCAGACTAGCGGGATCTACAATGAGCAGTTCTTC. It encodes CSATQTSGIYNEQFF.

The rearrangement joins TRBV4-1 to TRBJ2-3; 14 nucleotides match TRBD2. The CDR3 contains 17 residues. Unmatched junction bases numbered 13, after V lost 6 bases and J lost 8 bases. The germline CDR1 and CDR2 sequences are MGHRA and YSYEKL. As DNA, the CDR3 is TGCGCCAGCAGTCTTCAAGGACTAGCGGGAGGCGAGGGTACGCAGTATTTT. Protein: CASSLQGLAGGEGTQYF.

This clonotype was detected only a few times. The chain carries TRBV5-1 and TRBJ2-1, with D perhaps matching TRBD2 (7 bases). Germline V gene lookup returns CDR1 SGHRS and CDR2 YFSETQ. The CDR3 loop spans 16 amino acids. V lost 2 bases and J 0 bases, leaving 12 bases between the germline ends. CDR3 sequence reads: CASSFSAGHSYNEQFF. CDR3 nucleotides: TGCGCCAGCAGCTTTTCAGCGGGACACTCCTACAATGAGCAGTTCTTC. The whole variable domain, filled in from reference TRBV5-1 and TRBJ2-1, reads KAGVTQTPRYLIKTRGQQVTLSCSPISGHRSVSWYQQTPGQGLQFLFEYFSETQRNKGNFPGRFSGRQFSNSRSEMNVSTLELGDSALYLCASSFSAGHSYNEQFFGPGTRLTVL.

This clonotype has more than one count but fewer than ten. The chain is built from TRBV20-1 and TRBJ2-3; 8 nucleotides align to TRBD2. CDR1 and CDR2 (germline): DFQATT, SNEGSKA (reference sequence). Unmatched junction bases numbered 12, after V lost 6 bases and J lost 4 bases. The CDR3 has 15 residues. This chain's CDR3 is CSAIYGIGRADTQYF. DNA for the CDR3: TGCAGTGCAATATACGGGATCGGGAGGGCAGATACGCAGTATTTT.

This rearrangement joins TRBV7-6 to TRBJ2-1; TRBD2 aligns across 13 bases. Trimming took 5 bases from V and 10 from J; bases not matched to a gene: 5. Looked up from germline, CDR1 is SGHVS and CDR2 is FNYEAQ. The CDR3 extends over 14 amino acids. CDR3: CASSLTSGRGEQFF. The CDR3 DNA sequence: TGTGCCAGCAGCCTTACTAGCGGGAGGGGGGAGCAGTTCTTC.

The chain carries TRBV5-4 and TRBJ2-1, with D unresolved. Germline V lookup: CDR1 SGHNT, CDR2 YYREEE (reference sequence). Trimming stripped 3 bases from V and 3 bases from J, with 4 bases between. The CDR3 is 12 residues long. In DNA, the CDR3 is TGTGCCAGCAGCTCACACTACAATGAGCAGTTCTTC. The encoded protein is CASSSHYNEQFF.

This chain joins TRBV12-3 or TRBV12-4 and TRBJ2-2; 7 positions agree with TRBD2. The CDR3 has 17 amino acids. J lost 1 base, V lost 7 bases, and 12 bases had no gene match. This CDR3 is CASNKERGRMNTGELFF. The CDR3 nucleotides are TGTGCCAGCAACAAGGAGCGGGGACGGATGAACACCGGGGAGCTGTTTTTT.

This clonotype has a count of ten or more. The chain uses TRBV6-4 and TRBJ2-1; 8 nucleotides match TRBD1. Germline V gives CDR1 MRHNA, CDR2 SNTAGT. V lost 2 bases and J lost 9; bases outside the gene matches: 6. The CDR3 extends over 14 amino acids. The DNA for the CDR3 is TGTGCCAGCAGTGACGGGCAGGGGGCGGTTGAGCAGTTCTTC. It yields the protein CASSDGQGAVEQFF.